A selection of T cell receptor beta chains follows, all from one sample in a study of blood T cells in healthy people across ages. TCRdb independently ran MiXCR on the 5' RACE reads; one entry per CDR3 protein. This table holds about 1.7 million distinct CDR3 sequences, roughly 27% found once. The source material was blood. The receptors stem from a woman aged 25 to 39 in good health. Both conserved end residues are part of each CDR3. Each record gives: D gene, CDR3 length, V gene, clone size, J gene, CDR3 DNA, CDR3 protein. A D gene is named only where the DNA matches it firmly. Part of the rows lack a size; the others show once, few, many or a class for expanded clones.

d_call: TRBD1; cdr3_length: 15; v_call: TRBV4-1; clone_size: many; j_call: TRBJ1-2; cdr3_nt: TGCGCCAGCAGCCAAGCTTACAGGGGGGACTATGGCTACACCTTC; cdr3_aa: CASSQAYRGDYGYTF
d_call: TRBD1; cdr3_length: 13; v_call: TRBV11-2; clone_size: -; j_call: TRBJ2-7; cdr3_nt: TGTGCCAGCAGCTACACAGGGGTGGGCGAGCAGTACTTC; cdr3_aa: CASSYTGVGEQYF
d_call: TRBD1; cdr3_length: 14; v_call: TRBV3-1; clone_size: few; j_call: TRBJ1-6; cdr3_nt: TGTGCCAGCAGCGACAGGGGCCGGGATTCACCCCTCCACTTT; cdr3_aa: CASSDRGRDSPLHF
d_call: -; cdr3_length: 14; v_call: TRBV3-1; clone_size: -; j_call: TRBJ2-7; cdr3_nt: TGTGCCAGCAGCCAAGGGGCGGCCGTCTACGAGCAGTACTTC; cdr3_aa: CASSQGAAVYEQYF
d_call: -; cdr3_length: 14; v_call: TRBV19; clone_size: few; j_call: TRBJ2-2; cdr3_nt: TGTGCCAGTAGTATCCGCACGGCGGCCGGGGAGCTGTTTTTT; cdr3_aa: CASSIRTAAGELFF
d_call: TRBD1; cdr3_length: 12; v_call: TRBV20-1; clone_size: -; j_call: TRBJ1-2; cdr3_nt: TGCAGTGCTACAAACAGGGGAGGTGGCTACACCTTC; cdr3_aa: CSATNRGGGYTF
d_call: -; cdr3_length: 13; v_call: TRBV20-1; clone_size: few; j_call: TRBJ1-5; cdr3_nt: TGCAGTGCCAGGGGACGGGGAGATCAGCCCCAGCATTTT; cdr3_aa: CSARGRGDQPQHF
d_call: TRBD1; cdr3_length: 17; v_call: TRBV9; clone_size: -; j_call: TRBJ2-6; cdr3_nt: TGTGCCAGTGAAAGGGGCAGGGGGTATGGTGGGGCCAACGTCCTGACTTTC; cdr3_aa: CASERGRGYGGANVLTF
d_call: TRBD2; cdr3_length: 16; v_call: TRBV2; clone_size: -; j_call: TRBJ2-1; cdr3_nt: TGTGCCAGCAGGCCTAGCGGGGGGGCTGAGGTCAATGAGCAGTTCTTC; cdr3_aa: CASRPSGGAEVNEQFF
d_call: -; cdr3_length: 14; v_call: TRBV20-1; clone_size: few; j_call: TRBJ1-5; cdr3_nt: TGCAGTGCTAGAGGGGACGATAGCAATCAGCCCCAGCATTTT; cdr3_aa: CSARGDDSNQPQHF
d_call: -; cdr3_length: 12; v_call: TRBV20-1; clone_size: -; j_call: TRBJ2-1; cdr3_nt: TGCAGTGCACCGATTTGCGGAGAGCAGCAGTTCTTC; cdr3_aa: CSAPICGEQQFF
d_call: TRBD2; cdr3_length: 17; v_call: TRBV6-5; clone_size: few; j_call: TRBJ2-3; cdr3_nt: TGTGCCAGCAGTTACTCAGGACTAGCGGGAGGGAGCGGTACGCAGTATTTT; cdr3_aa: CASSYSGLAGGSGTQYF
d_call: TRBD1; cdr3_length: 13; v_call: TRBV18; clone_size: -; j_call: TRBJ1-2; cdr3_nt: TGTGCCAGCTCTCCGACTCAGGGGGATGGCTACACCTTC; cdr3_aa: CASSPTQGDGYTF
d_call: -; cdr3_length: 13; v_call: TRBV29-1; clone_size: many; j_call: TRBJ2-3; cdr3_nt: TGCAGCGTTGAACGGGCTAACACAGATACGCAGTATTTT; cdr3_aa: CSVERANTDTQYF
d_call: TRBD1; cdr3_length: 14; v_call: TRBV28; clone_size: -; j_call: TRBJ1-1; cdr3_nt: TGTGCCAGCAGTTCCAACAGGGGGAACACTGGAGCTTTCTTT; cdr3_aa: CASSSNRGNTGAFF
d_call: -; cdr3_length: 16; v_call: TRBV6-1; clone_size: -; j_call: TRBJ2-5; cdr3_nt: TGTGCCAGCACCAAAGTTGGGGGGATCATACAAGAGACCCAGTACTTC; cdr3_aa: CASTKVGGIIQETQYF
d_call: -; cdr3_length: 16; v_call: TRBV6-1; clone_size: -; j_call: TRBJ1-5; cdr3_nt: TGTGCCAGCACAAGGGTTGTAGACAGGCCCAAGCCGCCCCAGCATTTT; cdr3_aa: CASTRVVDRPKPPQHF
d_call: TRBD2; cdr3_length: 16; v_call: TRBV12-3/TRBV12-4; clone_size: few; j_call: TRBJ2-1; cdr3_nt: TGTGCCAGCAGTTTCTGGCTAGCGGGGGGATACAATGAGCAGTTCTTC; cdr3_aa: CASSFWLAGGYNEQFF
d_call: -; cdr3_length: 13; v_call: TRBV20-1; clone_size: few; j_call: TRBJ1-6; cdr3_nt: TGCAGTGTTAGGGACACAGGGAATTCTCCCCTCCACTTT; cdr3_aa: CSVRDTGNSPLHF
d_call: -; cdr3_length: 16; v_call: TRBV6-2/TRBV6-3; clone_size: -; j_call: TRBJ2-1; cdr3_nt: TGTGCCAGCAGCTACCCCGTTGTCCGGGACCACAATGAGCAGTTCTTC; cdr3_aa: CASSYPVVRDHNEQFF
d_call: TRBD1; cdr3_length: 14; v_call: TRBV20-1; clone_size: -; j_call: TRBJ2-1; cdr3_nt: TGCAGTGCTGCCCCCGGGGACAGTGTCAATGAGCAGTTCTTC; cdr3_aa: CSAAPGDSVNEQFF
d_call: -; cdr3_length: 13; v_call: TRBV10-3; clone_size: few; j_call: TRBJ1-1; cdr3_nt: TGTGCCATCAGTGAGACGGTTGCTACTGAAGCTTTCTTT; cdr3_aa: CAISETVATEAFF
d_call: -; cdr3_length: 16; v_call: TRBV27; clone_size: -; j_call: TRBJ1-5; cdr3_nt: TGTGCCAGCAGTGGGGGGGCCGGCGGCTTTGATCAGCCCCAGCATTTT; cdr3_aa: CASSGGAGGFDQPQHF
d_call: TRBD1; cdr3_length: 13; v_call: TRBV12-3/TRBV12-4; clone_size: many; j_call: TRBJ2-1; cdr3_nt: TGTGCCAGCACCTGGACAGGGAGCAATGAGCAGTTCTTC; cdr3_aa: CASTWTGSNEQFF
d_call: TRBD1; cdr3_length: 14; v_call: TRBV5-1; clone_size: -; j_call: TRBJ1-1; cdr3_nt: TGCGCCAGCAGCTTGTTGGGGGACAGTACTGAAGCTTTCTTT; cdr3_aa: CASSLLGDSTEAFF
d_call: -; cdr3_length: 15; v_call: TRBV7-2; clone_size: -; j_call: TRBJ2-3; cdr3_nt: TGTGCCAGCAGCGTTAGCGTCAATGGCCCAGATACGCACTATTTT; cdr3_aa: CASSVSVNGPDTHYF
d_call: TRBD1; cdr3_length: 13; v_call: TRBV5-1; clone_size: many; j_call: TRBJ1-2; cdr3_nt: TGCGCCAGCAGCTGGGACAGCGACTATGGCTACACCTTC; cdr3_aa: CASSWDSDYGYTF
d_call: -; cdr3_length: 11; v_call: TRBV30; clone_size: -; j_call: TRBJ2-7; cdr3_nt: TGTGCCCACTCGACAGGCTACGAGCAGTACTTC; cdr3_aa: CAHSTGYEQYF
d_call: -; cdr3_length: 16; v_call: TRBV6-5; clone_size: -; j_call: TRBJ1-3; cdr3_nt: TGTGCCAGCAGTTACTCGGGGGATTTAGGTGTAAACACCATATATTTT; cdr3_aa: CASSYSGDLGVNTIYF
d_call: TRBD1; cdr3_length: 12; v_call: TRBV29-1; clone_size: few; j_call: TRBJ2-1; cdr3_nt: TGCAGCGTTGACAGGGGGCAGGATGAGCAGTTCTTC; cdr3_aa: CSVDRGQDEQFF
d_call: -; cdr3_length: 14; v_call: TRBV2; clone_size: -; j_call: TRBJ2-5; cdr3_nt: TGTGCCAGCACGGCCGCGGGGACCCAAGAGACCCAGTACTTC; cdr3_aa: CASTAAGTQETQYF
d_call: TRBD2; cdr3_length: 17; v_call: TRBV11-2; clone_size: -; j_call: TRBJ2-1; cdr3_nt: TGTGCCAGCAGCTTAGTACTAGCGGGGGGGTCTAGGAATGAGCAGTTCTTC; cdr3_aa: CASSLVLAGGSRNEQFF